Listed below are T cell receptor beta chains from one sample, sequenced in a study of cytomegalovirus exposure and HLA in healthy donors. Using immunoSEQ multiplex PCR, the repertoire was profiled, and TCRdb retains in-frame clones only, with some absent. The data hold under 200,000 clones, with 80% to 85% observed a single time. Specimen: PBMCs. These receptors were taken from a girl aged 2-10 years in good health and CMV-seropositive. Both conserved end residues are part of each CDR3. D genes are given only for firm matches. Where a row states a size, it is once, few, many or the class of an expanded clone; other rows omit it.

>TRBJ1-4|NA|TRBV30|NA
CAWSESGDGTNEKLFF
TGTGCCTGGAGTGAGTCAGGGGATGGCACTAATGAAAAACTGTTTTTT
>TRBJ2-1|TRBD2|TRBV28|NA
CASSPREASYNEQFF
TGTGCCAGCAGTCCGCGGGAGGCCTCCTACAATGAGCAGTTCTTC
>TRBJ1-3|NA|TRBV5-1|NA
CASKSSGDTIYF
TGCGCCAGCAAAAGCTCTGGAGACACCATATATTTT
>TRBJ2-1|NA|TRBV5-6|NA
CASSLGAGNNEQFF
TGTGCCAGCAGCTTGGGAGCAGGGAACAATGAGCAGTTCTTC
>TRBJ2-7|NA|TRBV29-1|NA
CSVEGEYYEQYF
TGCAGCGTTGAAGGGGAGTACTACGAGCAGTACTTC
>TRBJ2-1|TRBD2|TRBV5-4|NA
CASSFIGGRTYNEQFF
TGTGCCAGCAGCTTTATTGGCGGGAGAACCTACAATGAGCAGTTCTTC
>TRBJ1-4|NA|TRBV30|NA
CAWSLREDEKLFF
TGTGCCTGGAGTCTCAGGGAGGATGAAAAACTGTTTTTT
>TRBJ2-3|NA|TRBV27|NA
CASTTGADTQYF
TGTGCCAGCACTACGGGGGCAGATACGCAGTATTTT
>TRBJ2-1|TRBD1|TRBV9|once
CASSPETGVPYNEQFF
TGTGCCAGCAGCCCAGAAACAGGGGTCCCCTACAATGAGCAGTTCTTC
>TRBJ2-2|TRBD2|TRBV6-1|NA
CASSGGTSVTGELFF
TGTGCCAGCAGTGGGGGGACTAGCGTCACCGGGGAGCTGTTTTTT
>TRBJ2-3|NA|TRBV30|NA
CAWRRLTDTQYF
TGTGCCTGGAGGCGACTGACAGATACGCAGTATTTT